The present TCR beta chain was sequenced within a study of blood T cell repertoires in COVID-19 (dated by TCRdb to between 2020 and 2021). Broadly, across the study: Samples from collaborators originated in the United States, Italy and Spain and spanned both the acute and convalescent phases of COVID-19. The prospective study material was composed of cDNA or gDNA derived from T cells, B-cell-depleted T cells, or PBMCs. Subjects who had been exposed to COVID-19, were actively infected with it, or had recovered from it provided the deeply sampled blood TCRbeta repertoires that made up the dataset. The repertoires were released in a freely available public database intended as a resource for research on the immune response to SARS-CoV-2. The samples were drawn from the first 160 participants of the ongoing ImmuneRACE study and from some 1,300 subjects provided by 6 global collaborators. Nearly every sample came with metadata listing a de-identified subject ID, COVID-19 status, age in years and sex. Where available, HLA class I and class II types were taken from metadata supplied by the sample provider and were not determined by assay-based typing. Results the study describes overall, beyond this receptor: How much clinical and demographic metadata was included differed by source and by participant, and the metadata was provided uncurated.

The immunoSEQ Assay, a bias-controlled multiplex PCR, was used to amplify TCRbeta CDR3 regions from genomic DNA. Per the authors' processing: Within the assay, amplification of reference gene primers was used to estimate how many nucleated cells each sample contained. Sequence reads were collapsed and filtered to measure the absolute abundance of every unique TCRbeta CDR3 rearrangement. For each sample, productive Simpson clonality was calculated as the square root of Simpson's diversity index across productive rearrangements. TCRdb provides this immuneACCESS table in a form limited to in-frame rearrangements. Some clones are lacking; in checked studies, under half of them reflect an unresolved V gene, and why the rest are absent is not known. The V and J calls and clone size are taken from that table; D and trimming were inferred from the DNA. The sample profile shows approximately 100,000 clones; 70% to 85% of them were found once. The ten most abundant clones make up 10% of the sample.

Concerning this clone itself: Its binding antigen is unknown. It has no much larger one-base neighbor in the sample; base qualities were not kept.

Collaborating institutions collected whole blood in K2EDTA tubes following their own protocols. For TCRbeta analysis, collaborators shipped samples in one of three forms: frozen whole blood, isolated PBMCs, or DNA extracted from either of those sample types. Material: peripheral blood. The source is a man aged 70-80 years with acute or convalescent COVID-19.

The CDR3 has the sequence CASSEIRQGNQPQHF. The nucleotides are TGTGCCAGCAGTGAAATTAGACAGGGGAATCAGCCCCAGCATTTT. The sequence is built from TRBV6-1 and TRBJ1-5; the junction holds 8 bases that match TRBD1. The CDR3 goes from the cysteine to the phenylalanine over 15 residues. This entry keeps only the CDR3 DNA: 45 bases, framed from base 1. Via the germline V gene, CDR1 is MNHNS and CDR2 SASEGT. At the junction V is shortened by 2 bases and J by 4 bases; bases outside the gene matches: 4.